This T cell receptor beta chain is drawn from a study of blood T cell repertoires in COVID-19. The overall study: Some COVID-19 samples were acute and others convalescent; all came from the United States, Italy and Spain. Sample material is recorded as cDNA or gDNA derived from T cells, B-cell-depleted T cells, or PBMCs.

Germline V CDR1 and CDR2: SGHTS, YDEGEE. This CDR3 has 14 residues. The ends lost 4 bases at V and 5 bases at J; junction bases unmatched: 8. Sequencing used immunoSEQ multiplex PCR; TCRdb keeps in-frame clones, though not all of them. The sample consists of 270,000 or so clones, more than 70% of them appearing once. The chain is built from TRBV5-8 and TRBJ2-5, with 7 bases aligning to TRBD1. Sample: peripheral blood. The TCR sequence derives from a woman aged 18 to 35 with acute or convalescent COVID-19. The CDR3 bases are TGTGCCAGCAGCCACAGGGGCCTCGGGGAGACCCAGTACTTC. Protein: CASSHRGLGETQYF.